Reported below is one T cell receptor beta chain. Its antigen is still unknown. This table comes from immunoSEQ multiplex PCR, and its TCRdb copy is limited to in-frame clones, with some not included. The sample holds 150,000 to 180,000 clones, just over 85% seen once. Losses at the gene ends were 5 bases for V and 6 bases for J; bases not matched to a gene: 3. The CDR3 length is 13 residues. Germline V gene sequence: CDR1 SGHAT, CDR2 FQDESV (reference sequence). Separate from the approximately 670-subject first cohort was the approximately 120-subject validation cohort, to which the donors belonged. These data are taken from a study of cytomegalovirus exposure and HLA in healthy donors. Study-level background: A subsequent analysis stated that the 120 or so validation repertoires were run on the same platform as the roughly 620 first-cohort repertoires.

Study-level results: Rarity held for most TCR sequences, but there were some public TCRs that occurred in many donors.

The material sequenced was PBMCs. This chain links TRBV11-1 with TRBJ1-4, with TRBD1 identical over 7 bases. This TCR derives from a human donor in good health. CDR3: CASSRDRHEKLFF. Here the CDR3 DNA reads TGTGCCAGCAGCCGGGACAGACATGAAAAACTGTTTTTT.